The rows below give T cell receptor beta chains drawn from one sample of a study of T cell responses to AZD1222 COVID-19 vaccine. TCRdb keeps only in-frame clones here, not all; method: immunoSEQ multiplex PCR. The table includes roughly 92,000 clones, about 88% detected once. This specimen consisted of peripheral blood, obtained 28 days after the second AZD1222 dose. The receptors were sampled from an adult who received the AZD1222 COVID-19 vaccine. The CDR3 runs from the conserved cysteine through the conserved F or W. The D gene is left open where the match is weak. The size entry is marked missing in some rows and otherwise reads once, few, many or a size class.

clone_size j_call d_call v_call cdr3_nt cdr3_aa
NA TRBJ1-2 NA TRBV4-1 TGCGCCAGCAGCCAATCCGCAGGGAGTACAGGCTACACCTTC CASSQSAGSTGYTF
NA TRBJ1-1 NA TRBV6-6 TGTGCCAGCAGCCCCCAGGGGCACACTGAAGCTTTCTTT CASSPQGHTEAFF
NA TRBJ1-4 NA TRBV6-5 TGTGCCAGCAGTTACCAACACTCAACTAATGAAAAACTGTTTTTT CASSYQHSTNEKLFF
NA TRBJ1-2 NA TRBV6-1 TGTGCCTCAGGGTTGTTGGTTAACTATGGCTACACCTTC CASGLLVNYGYTF
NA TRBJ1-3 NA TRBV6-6 TGTGCCAGCAGACTCACGAGCTCTGGAAACACCATATATTTT CASRLTSSGNTIYF
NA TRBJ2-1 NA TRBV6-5 TGTGCCAGCAGCCGGGACTCTAGCTCCTACAATGAGCAGTTCTTC CASSRDSSSYNEQFF
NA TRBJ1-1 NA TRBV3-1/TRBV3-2 TGTGCCAGCAGCCCGTTTCGGGGGGCAATCACTGAAGCTTTCTTT CASSPFRGAITEAFF
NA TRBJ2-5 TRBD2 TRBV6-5 TGTGCCAGCAGTTACGGGACTAGCGGACCCCAAGAGACCCAGTACTTC CASSYGTSGPQETQYF
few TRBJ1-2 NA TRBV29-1 TGCAGCGTCCCCGATTGGGGCTACACCTTC CSVPDWGYTF
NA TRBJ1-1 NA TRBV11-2 TGTGCCAGCAGCTTAGGGTTCTCTGAAGCTTTCTTT CASSLGFSEAFF
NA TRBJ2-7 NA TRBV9 TGTGCCAGCAGCGTAGGAGGAACGGATGGCGACGAGCAGTACTTC CASSVGGTDGDEQYF
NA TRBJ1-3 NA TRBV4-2 TGTGCCAGCAGCCAAGATCGGGCAGGCCCCTCTGGAAACACCATATATTTT CASSQDRAGPSGNTIYF
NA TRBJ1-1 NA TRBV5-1 TGCGCCAGCAGCTTATATGGACAGTCCCTTGGGGACACTGAAGCTTTCTTT CASSLYGQSLGDTEAFF
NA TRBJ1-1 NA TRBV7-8 TGTGCCAGCAGCTCCGGACCAGGCACTGAAGCTTTCTTT CASSSGPGTEAFF
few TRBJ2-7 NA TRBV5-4 TGTGCCAGCAGCTTGGATGGGGGCCACGAGCAGTACTTC CASSLDGGHEQYF
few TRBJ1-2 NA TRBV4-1 TGCGCCAGCAGCCCCACCGCTTCTGGTGGCAGGGGTTTAAGTAACTATGGCTACACCTTC CASSPTASGGRGLSNYGYTF
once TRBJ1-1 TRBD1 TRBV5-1 TGCGCCAGCAGCTCCCAGGGGGCTGTGGGCACTGAAGCTTTCTTT CASSSQGAVGTEAFF
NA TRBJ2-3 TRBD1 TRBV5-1 TGCGCCAGCAGCCCCGGGACAGGGGGCACAGATACGCAGTATTTT CASSPGTGGTDTQYF
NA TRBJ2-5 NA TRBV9 TGTGCCAGCAGCCCCGGGGGCAGGGGTCAAGAGACCCAGTACTTC CASSPGGRGQETQYF
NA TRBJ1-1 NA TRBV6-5 TGTGCCAGCAGTTCAGGGCAGGGTGGTTTTAATGAAGCTTTCTTT CASSSGQGGFNEAFF
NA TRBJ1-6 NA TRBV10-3 TGTGCCATCAGGGCCCTAAATTCACCCCTCCACTTT CAIRALNSPLHF
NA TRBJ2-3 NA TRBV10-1 TGCGCCAGCAGTGAGTCTATGGGGGCTCACACAGATACGCAGTATTTT CASSESMGAHTDTQYF
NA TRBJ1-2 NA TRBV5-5 TGTGCCAGCAGCTTGGCTGGGGCGTCTGGCTACACCTTC CASSLAGASGYTF
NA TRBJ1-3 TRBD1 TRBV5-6 TGTGCCAGCAGCTTCACAGGGGTTGGTGGAAACACCATATATTTT CASSFTGVGGNTIYF
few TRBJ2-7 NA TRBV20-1 TGCAGTGCTAGCAGACTCTACGAGCAGTACTTC CSASRLYEQYF
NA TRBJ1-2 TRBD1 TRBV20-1 TGCAGTGCTAGTGGGCAGGGGGCGCGGGGCTACACCTTC CSASGQGARGYTF
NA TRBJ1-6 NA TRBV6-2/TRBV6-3 TGTGCCAGCAGTTACGGAGCAGGGAGGTTGCCACCCCTCCACTTT CASSYGAGRLPPLHF
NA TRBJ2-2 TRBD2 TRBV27 TGTGCCAGCAGTTTCGGGCGGGGGGGCCACACCGGGGAGCTGTTTTTT CASSFGRGGHTGELFF
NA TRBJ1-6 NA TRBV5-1 TGCGCCAGCAGCCCAACAGGGTTGGGTAATTCACCCCTCCACTTT CASSPTGLGNSPLHF
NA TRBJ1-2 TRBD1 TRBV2 TGTGCCAGCAGTGATGGGGACAGGGGGTTTGGTGGCTACACCTTC CASSDGDRGFGGYTF
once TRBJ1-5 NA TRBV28 TGTGCCAGCAGTTTAGGTTATGCCGGGGGGGTCGGCAATCAGCCCCAGCATTTT CASSLGYAGGVGNQPQHF
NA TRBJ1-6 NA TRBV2 TGTGCCAGCAACCCATACGGGGGGAATTCACCCCTCCACTTT CASNPYGGNSPLHF
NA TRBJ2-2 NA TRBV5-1 TGCGCCAGCAGCCCGGAGGGCGGACCCGGGGAGCTGTTTTTT CASSPEGGPGELFF
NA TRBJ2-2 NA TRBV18 TGTGCCAGCTCACCCCGAGGGGGGACCGAGGAGCTGTTTTTT CASSPRGGTEELFF
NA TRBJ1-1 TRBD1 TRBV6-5 TGTGCCAGCAGTTACGGGGACAGGGGAGGAACTGAAGCTTTCTTT CASSYGDRGGTEAFF
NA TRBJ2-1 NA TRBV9 TGTGCCAGCAGCACCCGAGGCAACAATGAGCAGTTCTTC CASSTRGNNEQFF
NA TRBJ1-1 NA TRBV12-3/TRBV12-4 TGTGCCAGCAGCCAGACAAGACTTGAAGCTTTCTTT CASSQTRLEAFF
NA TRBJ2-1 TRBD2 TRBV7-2 TGTGCCAGCAGACTTTTAACCGGGACTAGCGCTGAGCAGTTCTTC CASRLLTGTSAEQFF
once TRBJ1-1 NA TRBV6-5 TGTGCCAGCAGTTCGACAGCCCCTACTGAAGCTTTCTTT CASSSTAPTEAFF
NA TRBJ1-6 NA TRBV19 TGTGCCAGTAGCAATACGGGAGTCACCGGTTCGCCCCTCCACTTT CASSNTGVTGSPLHF
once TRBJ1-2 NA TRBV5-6 TGTGCCAGCAGCGGCCGACAGGACAGCTATGGCTACACCTTC CASSGRQDSYGYTF
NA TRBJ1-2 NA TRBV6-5 TGTGCCTGCGACTACGAACAGGGTCGTTATGGCTACACCTTC CACDYEQGRYGYTF
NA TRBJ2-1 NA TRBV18 TGTGCCAGCTCACAGACGGGTGGGGCCGACAATGAGCAGTTCTTC CASSQTGGADNEQFF
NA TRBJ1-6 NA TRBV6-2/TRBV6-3 TGTGCCAGCAGTTACCACACAGGAGATAATTCACCCCTCCACTTT CASSYHTGDNSPLHF
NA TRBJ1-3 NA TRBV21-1 TGTGCCAGCAGCAGCGTTTCAGGGCCTGGAAACACCATATATTTT CASSSVSGPGNTIYF
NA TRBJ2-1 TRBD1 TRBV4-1 TGCGCCAGCAATCCGGGACAGGGCTACAATGAGCAGTTCTTC CASNPGQGYNEQFF
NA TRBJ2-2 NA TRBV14 TGTGCCAGCAGCCGCTCCTTTTCCGGGACCGGGGAGCTGTTTTTT CASSRSFSGTGELFF
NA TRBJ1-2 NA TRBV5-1 TGCGCCAGCAGGGGGAATAACTATGGCTACACCTTC CASRGNNYGYTF